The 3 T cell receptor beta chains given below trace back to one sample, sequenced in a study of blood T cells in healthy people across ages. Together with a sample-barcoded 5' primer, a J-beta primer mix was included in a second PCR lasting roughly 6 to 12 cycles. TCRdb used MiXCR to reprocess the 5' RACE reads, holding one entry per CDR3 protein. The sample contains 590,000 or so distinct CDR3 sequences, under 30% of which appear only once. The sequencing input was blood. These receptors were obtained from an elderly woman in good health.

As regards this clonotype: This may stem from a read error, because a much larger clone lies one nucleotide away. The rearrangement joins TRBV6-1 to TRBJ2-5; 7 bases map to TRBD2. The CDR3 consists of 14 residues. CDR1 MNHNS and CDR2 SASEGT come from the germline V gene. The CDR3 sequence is CAGSRGLPPETQYF. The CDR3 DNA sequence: TGTGCCGGCAGTCGGGGACTACCCCCAGAGACCCAGTACTTC.

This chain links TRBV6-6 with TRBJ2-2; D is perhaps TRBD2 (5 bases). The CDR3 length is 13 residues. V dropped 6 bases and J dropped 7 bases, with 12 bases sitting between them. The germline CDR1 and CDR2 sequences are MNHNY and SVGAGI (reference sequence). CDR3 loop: CASSQAEGGELFF. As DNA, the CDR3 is TGTGCCAGCAGCCAAGCTGAGGGCGGGGAGCTGTTTTTT.

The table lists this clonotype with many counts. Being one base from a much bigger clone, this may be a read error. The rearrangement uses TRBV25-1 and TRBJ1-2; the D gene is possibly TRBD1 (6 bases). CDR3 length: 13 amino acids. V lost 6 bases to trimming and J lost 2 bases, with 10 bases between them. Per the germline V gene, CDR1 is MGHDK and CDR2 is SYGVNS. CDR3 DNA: TGTGCCAGCAGGGAAGGACAGAACTATGGCTACACCTTC. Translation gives CASREGQNYGYTF.